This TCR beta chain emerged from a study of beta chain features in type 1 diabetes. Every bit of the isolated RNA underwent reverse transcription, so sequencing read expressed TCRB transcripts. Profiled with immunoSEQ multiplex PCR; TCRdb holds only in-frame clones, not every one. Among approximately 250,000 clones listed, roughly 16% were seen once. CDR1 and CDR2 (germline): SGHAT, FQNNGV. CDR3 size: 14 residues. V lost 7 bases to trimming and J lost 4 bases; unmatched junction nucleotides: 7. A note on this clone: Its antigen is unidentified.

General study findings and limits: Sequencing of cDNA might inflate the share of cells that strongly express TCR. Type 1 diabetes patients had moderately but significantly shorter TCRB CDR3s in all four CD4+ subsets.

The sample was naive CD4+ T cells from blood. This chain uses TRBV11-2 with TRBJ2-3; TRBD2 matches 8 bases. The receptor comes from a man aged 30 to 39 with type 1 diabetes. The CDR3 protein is CASTLAAWADTQYF. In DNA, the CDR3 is TGTGCCAGCACACTAGCGGCGTGGGCAGATACGCAGTATTTT.